The 3 T cell receptor beta chains listed next were all sequenced from one sample in a study of human T cells and chemical hapten exposure. TCRdb reanalysed the RACE reads using MiXCR and keeps one entry per CDR3 protein. The table lists more than 65,000 distinct CDR3 sequences, about 8% of them singletons. As for time point: patch test 1, 2 weeks after DPC sensitization. Indicated treatment: therapeutic diphenylcyclopropenone sensitization with weekly scalp DPC. Sequenced material: whole blood, taken in connection with sensitization to the hapten diphenylcyclopropenone (DPC). The receptors shown here come from a woman under 40 with alopecia areata. Some clones in this sample may be carry-over from other donors' samples.

This clonotype was seen repeatedly, ten times or more. This chain connects TRBV12-3 or TRBV12-4 to TRBJ2-1; weak D call: TRBD1 (5 bases). This CDR3 comprises 14 residues. Between the trimmed V and J ends, which lost 1 base and 7 bases, there was a span of 11 bases. The CDR3: CASSLGQGTNEQFF. The CDR3 coding sequence is TGTGCCAGCAGTTTAGGGCAGGGCACAAATGAGCAGTTCTTC.

This clonotype was counted only a few times. The chain uses TRBV5-8 and TRBJ1-5; no clear D. V was trimmed by 0 bases and J by 0 bases, leaving 10 bases between them. The CDR3 totals 16 residues. Germline V gives CDR1 SGHTS, CDR2 YDEGEE. CDR3 residues: CASSLAGGYSNQPQHF. In DNA form, the CDR3 reads TGTGCCAGCAGCTTGGCCGGCGGTTATAGCAATCAGCCCCAGCATTTT.

This clonotype occurred many times. The CDR3 is CASTTTGGAPDTQYF. The CDR3 coding sequence is TGTGCCAGCACCACGACCGGGGGGGCCCCAGATACGCAGTATTTT. The V and J genes are TRBV6-2 or TRBV6-3 and TRBJ2-3; TRBD2 agrees at 8 bases. V trimming: 7 bases; J trimming: 4 bases; junction bases outside the gene matches: 10. This CDR3 spans 15 amino acids. CDR1 is MNHEY, CDR2 SVGEGT, per germline.